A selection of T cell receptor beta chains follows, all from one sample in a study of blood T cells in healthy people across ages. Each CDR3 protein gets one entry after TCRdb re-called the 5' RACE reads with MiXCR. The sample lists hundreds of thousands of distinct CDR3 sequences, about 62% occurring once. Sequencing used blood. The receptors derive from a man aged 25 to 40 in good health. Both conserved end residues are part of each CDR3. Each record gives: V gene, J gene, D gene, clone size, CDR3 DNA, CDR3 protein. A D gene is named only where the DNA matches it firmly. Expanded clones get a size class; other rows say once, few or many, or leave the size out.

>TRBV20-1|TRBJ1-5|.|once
TGCAGTGCCGCAAGGGATCAGCCCCAGCATTTT
CSAARDQPQHF
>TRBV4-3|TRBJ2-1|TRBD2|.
TGCGCCAGCAGCCAAGAGTATACTAGCGGACTGGGTAAGGGGCAGTTCTTC
CASSQEYTSGLGKGQFF
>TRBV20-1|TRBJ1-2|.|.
TGCAGTGCTACCGTGGGAGCACAAATTCCATATGGCTACACCTTC
CSATVGAQIPYGYTF
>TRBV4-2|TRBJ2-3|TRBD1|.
TGTGCCAGCAGCCCCCGCAGACAGGGGAGTGGTGAGACAGATGCGCAGTATTTT
CASSPRRQGSGETDAQYF
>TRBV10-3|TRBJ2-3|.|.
TGTGCCATCAGTGAGATGTCAGATACGCAGTATTTT
CAISEMSDTQYF
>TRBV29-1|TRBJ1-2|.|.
TGCAGCGGGGATCCAACAGCGTTGGCTAACTATGGCTACACCTTC
CSGDPTALANYGYTF
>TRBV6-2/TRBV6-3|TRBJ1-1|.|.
TGTGCCAGCAGCCCTACAGGGATGGCGAACACTGAAGCTTTCTTT
CASSPTGMANTEAFF
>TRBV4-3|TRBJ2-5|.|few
TGCGCCAGCAGCCAAGTGGACGTGACAGTCCGTTTGTACCAAGAGACCCAGTACTTC
CASSQVDVTVRLYQETQYF
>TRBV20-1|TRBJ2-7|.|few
TGCAGTGCTAGTAGCGGACCCTCCTACAATGAGCAGTACTTC
CSASSGPSYNEQYF
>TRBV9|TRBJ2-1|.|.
TGTGCCAGCAGTCCCGACCCACCTGGGCGGTACAATGAGCAGTTCTTC
CASSPDPPGRYNEQFF
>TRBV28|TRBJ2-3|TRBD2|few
TGTGCCAGCAGTCCCCCTAGCGGTCTCACAGATACGCAGTATTTT
CASSPPSGLTDTQYF
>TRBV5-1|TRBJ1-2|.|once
TGCGCCAGCAGCAGGACCGAGGGCACCACTTATGGCTACACCTTC
CASSRTEGTTYGYTF
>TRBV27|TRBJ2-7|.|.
TGTGCCAGCAGGAGGGAAGGGGAGTACGGGGAGCAGTACTTC
CASRREGEYGEQYF
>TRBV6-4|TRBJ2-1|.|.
TGTGCCGGCAGTGACGACGACTACAATGAGCAGTTCTTC
CAGSDDDYNEQFF
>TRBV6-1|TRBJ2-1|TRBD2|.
TGTGCCAGCAGGCCCGGACTAGCCGTCCGGCGGGGCAATGAGCAGTTCTTC
CASRPGLAVRRGNEQFF
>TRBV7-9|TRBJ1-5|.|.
TGTACCAGCAGCCCCGACGGAATTCAGCCCCAGCATTTT
CTSSPDGIQPQHF
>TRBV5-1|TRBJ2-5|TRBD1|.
TGCGCCAGCATGTCTTTACCTGGACAGGGGATGGCCCAGTACTTC
CASMSLPGQGMAQYF
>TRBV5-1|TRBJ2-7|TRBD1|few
TGCGCCAGCAGCCGGGGTGACAGGGGGCTCTACGAGCAGTACTTC
CASSRGDRGLYEQYF
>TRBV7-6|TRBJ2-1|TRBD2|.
TGTGCCAGCAGCCCTAGCGGGGTTTCAGTTGTTGAGCAGTTCTTC
CASSPSGVSVVEQFF
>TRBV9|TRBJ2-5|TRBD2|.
TGTGCCAGCAGCGATACTAGCGGGGGGTTCGCGGAGACCCAGTACTTC
CASSDTSGGFAETQYF
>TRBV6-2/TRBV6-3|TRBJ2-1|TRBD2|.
TGTGCCAGCAGTCAATATCAGGGACCGGGGGGCAATGAGCAGTTCTTC
CASSQYQGPGGNEQFF
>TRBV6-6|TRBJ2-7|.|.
TGTGCCGGCAGTCTCACCTACGAGCAGTACTTC
CAGSLTYEQYF
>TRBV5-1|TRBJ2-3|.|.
TGCGCCAGCAGCTTTGAACCGGGACCAACCACAGATACGCAGTATTTT
CASSFEPGPTTDTQYF
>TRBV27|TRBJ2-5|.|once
TGTGCCAGCAGTTCCCTAGGTTTCGAAGAGACCCAGTACTTC
CASSSLGFEETQYF
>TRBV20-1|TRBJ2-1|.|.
TGCAGTGCAAACGGTGGGCTCCTTGTCAATGAGCAGTTCTTC
CSANGGLLVNEQFF
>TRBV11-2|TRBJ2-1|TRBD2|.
TGTGCCAGCAGCTTAGAATCTAGCGGGCGGGGGGATGAGCAGTTCTTC
CASSLESSGRGDEQFF
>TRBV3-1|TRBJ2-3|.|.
TGTGCCAGTAGCCCCGGGCCCCAAGTAGCAGATACGCAGTATTTT
CASSPGPQVADTQYF
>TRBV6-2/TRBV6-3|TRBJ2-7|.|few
TGTGCCAGCGAGAGGTCAGGATCCTACGAGCAGTACTTC
CASERSGSYEQYF
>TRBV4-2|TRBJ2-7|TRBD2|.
TGTGCCAGCGGCCAAGATGTGGGAGCGGGACTCTCCTACGAGCAGTACTTC
CASGQDVGAGLSYEQYF
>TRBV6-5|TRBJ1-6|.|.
TGTGCCAGCAGACGGGGTCGGAATTCACCCCTCCACTTT
CASRRGRNSPLHF
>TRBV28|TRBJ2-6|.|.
TGTGCCAGCAGTCCGGCAGGGTCTGGGGCCAACGTCCTGACTTTC
CASSPAGSGANVLTF
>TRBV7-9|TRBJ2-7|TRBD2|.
TGTGCCAGCAGCCGGACTAGCGGAACAGAGCAGTACTTC
CASSRTSGTEQYF
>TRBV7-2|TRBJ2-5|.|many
TGTGCCAGCAGACGCGATAGAGGGGTAACAGAGACCCAGTACTTC
CASRRDRGVTETQYF
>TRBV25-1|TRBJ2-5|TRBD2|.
TGTGCCAGCAGTGATCATAGCGGGATGGGACACTACAATGAGCAGTACTTC
CASSDHSGMGHYNEQYF
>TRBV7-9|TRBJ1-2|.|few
TGTGCCAGCAGCTCCATAGCGATAGCTAACTATGGCTACACCTTC
CASSSIAIANYGYTF
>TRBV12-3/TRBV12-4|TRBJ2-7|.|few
TGTGCCAGCAGTTTAGAACGATCCTACGAGCAGTACTTC
CASSLERSYEQYF
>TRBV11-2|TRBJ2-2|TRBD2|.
TGTGCCAGCAGCCGACTAGCGGGAGGGACGAACACCGGGGAGCTGTTTTTT
CASSRLAGGTNTGELFF
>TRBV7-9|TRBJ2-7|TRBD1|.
TGTGCCAGCAGCTCGTGGACAGGGGGTATCCACGAGCAGTACTTC
CASSSWTGGIHEQYF
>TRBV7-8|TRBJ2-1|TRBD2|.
TGTGCCAGCAGCTCGGGGGGGAACTACAATGAGCAGTTCTTC
CASSSGGNYNEQFF
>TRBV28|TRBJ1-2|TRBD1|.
TGTGCCAGCAGCCCCAACCTCGGGACAGGGAATGGCTACACCTTC
CASSPNLGTGNGYTF
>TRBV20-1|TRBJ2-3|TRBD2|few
TGCAGTGCAAATCGGGAGCGGGGGGGGACGACTAGCACAGATACGCAGTATTTT
CSANRERGGTTSTDTQYF
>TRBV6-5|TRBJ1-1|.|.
TGTGCCAGCAGCCCCCGTCGCCCCCAGGGTTCTGAAGCTTTCTTT
CASSPRRPQGSEAFF
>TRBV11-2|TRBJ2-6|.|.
TGTGCCAGCAGCTTAGGTAGTCTTACTGGGGCCAACGTCCTGACTTTC
CASSLGSLTGANVLTF
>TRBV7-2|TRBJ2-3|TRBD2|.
TGTGCCAGCAGCTTAGGCGGGGGGGGAATAGATACGCAGTATTTT
CASSLGGGGIDTQYF
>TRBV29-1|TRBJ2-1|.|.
TGCAGCGTTGCCCTACCCCCGGGGGTATCCAATGAGCAGTTCTTC
CSVALPPGVSNEQFF
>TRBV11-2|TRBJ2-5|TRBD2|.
TGTGCCAGCAGCACCGGGACTAGCGGGGGGAACGTATCGGAGACCCAGTACTTC
CASSTGTSGGNVSETQYF
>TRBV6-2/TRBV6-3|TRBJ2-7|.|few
TGTGCCAGCACCTGGAACCCCTACGAGCAGTACTTC
CASTWNPYEQYF
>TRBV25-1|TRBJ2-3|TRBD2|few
TGTGCCAGCACCCCCACTGGCGGGGGGTCGAAAGATACGCAGTATTTT
CASTPTGGGSKDTQYF
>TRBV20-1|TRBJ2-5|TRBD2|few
TGCAGTGCTACCTATGCCGAGACTAGCGGGAGTGAGACCCAGTACTTC
CSATYAETSGSETQYF
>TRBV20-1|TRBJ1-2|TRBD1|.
TGCAGTGCTAGTCTTGCCTGGGACAGATATGGCTACACCTTC
CSASLAWDRYGYTF
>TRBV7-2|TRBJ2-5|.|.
TGTGCCAGCAGCTTAGCGGAGGGCCAGACCCAGTACTTC
CASSLAEGQTQYF
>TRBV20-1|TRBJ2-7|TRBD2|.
TGCAGTGCAGAGATAAGCGGGAGGGGTTACGAGCAGTACTTC
CSAEISGRGYEQYF